Listed here are 5 T cell receptor beta chains from one sample, sequenced in a study of neurological immune-mediated disorders. As to time point: technical triplicate 2. TCRdb independently ran MiXCR on the 5' RACE reads; one entry per CDR3 protein. The table records tens of thousands of distinct CDR3 sequences, approximately 25% of them present only once. The material sequenced was PBMCs. All receptors come from a man between 60 and 70 years old with HTLV-1-associated myelopathy (HAM/TSP).

This clonotype was counted at least ten times. The CDR3 sequence: CATTTGGLNYGYTF. CDR3 coding DNA: TGTGCCACCACGACAGGGGGACTTAACTATGGCTACACCTTC. V gene TRBV6-2 or TRBV6-3 combines with J gene TRBJ1-2; 9 nucleotides align to TRBD1. CDR3 size: 14 residues. V trimming: 10 bases; J trimming: 1 base; junction bases outside the gene matches: 7. Germline V CDR1 and CDR2: MNHEY, SVGEGT.

This clonotype has at least ten counts. The chain recombines TRBV5-1 with TRBJ2-7; D may match TRBD1 or TRBD2 (5 bases each). The CDR3 spans 18 residues. The germline V gene encodes CDR1 SGHRS and CDR2 YFSETQ. V was pared by 0 bases and J by 6 bases, with 25 bases between. The CDR3 is CASSLVGVGSSPTGEQYF. CDR3 bases: TGCGCCAGCAGCTTGGTGGGGGTAGGATCTTCTCCGACGGGCGAGCAGTACTTC.

This clonotype was picked up many times. The chain links TRBV7-2 to TRBJ1-2; D call uncertain. The CDR3 length is 15 residues. Looked up from germline, CDR1 is SGHTA and CDR2 is FQGNSA. Deletions cut 2 bases from V and 5 bases from J, with 15 bases between. CDR3 in amino acids: CASSLNGRLGYGYTF. The CDR3 nucleotides read TGTGCCAGCAGCTTAAATGGGAGGCTGGGGTATGGCTACACCTTC.

This clonotype came up many times. The chain links TRBV5-1 to TRBJ2-1; the match to TRBD1 covers 7 bases. Germline trimming cut 3 bases from V and 8 bases from J; bases unmatched to any gene: 5. The CDR3 has 13 residues. Germline CDR1 reads SGHRS; CDR2 reads YFSETQ. CDR3 sequence reads: CASSSSGGDEQFF. DNA of the CDR3: TGCGCCAGCAGCTCCTCAGGGGGAGATGAGCAGTTCTTC. Complete variable domain (other parts from reference TRBV5-1 and TRBJ2-1): KAGVTQTPRYLIKTRGQQVTLSCSPISGHRSVSWYQQTPGQGLQFLFEYFSETQRNKGNFPGRFSGRQFSNSRSEMNVSTLELGDSALYLCASSSSGGDEQFFGPGTRLTVL.

This clonotype was seen only once. A much more abundant neighbour one base away suggests this may be a read error. The rearrangement joins TRBV10-1 to TRBJ1-5; D is perhaps TRBD1 (5 bases). V was cut by 10 bases and J by 6 bases, with 22 bases left in between. CDR1 WNHNN and CDR2 SYGVQD come from the germline V gene (reference sequence). This CDR3 comprises 15 residues. This CDR3 reads CAIRRKRGPGQPQHF. CDR3 DNA sequence: TGCGCCATCAGGAGGAAGCGGGGACCCGGTCAGCCCCAGCATTTT.